This T cell receptor (beta chain) was sequenced during a study of T cell responses to AZD1222 COVID-19 vaccine. Produced via immunoSEQ multiplex PCR; TCRdb's table is partial and in-frame only. This sample has more than 85,000 clones, with 81% found just once. Whole-study findings and limits: Scientists sampled the repertoires only once the peak T cell response had passed.

Turning to this clone: Its antigen is undetermined.

Germline-derived CDR1 and CDR2 are LGHDT and YNNKEL (reference sequence). V dropped 0 bases and J dropped 9 bases, with 12 bases sitting between them. The CDR3 has 14 amino acids. The V gene is TRBV3-1 (or the pseudogene TRBV3-2), the J gene TRBJ1-5, with D unresolved. The material was peripheral blood, obtained on day 0 of AZD1222 vaccination. The origin of this receptor is an adult in good health. This CDR3 reads CASSQEYSGWPQHF. The CDR3 region has the DNA TGTGCCAGCAGCCAAGAATATTCAGGTTGGCCCCAGCATTTT.